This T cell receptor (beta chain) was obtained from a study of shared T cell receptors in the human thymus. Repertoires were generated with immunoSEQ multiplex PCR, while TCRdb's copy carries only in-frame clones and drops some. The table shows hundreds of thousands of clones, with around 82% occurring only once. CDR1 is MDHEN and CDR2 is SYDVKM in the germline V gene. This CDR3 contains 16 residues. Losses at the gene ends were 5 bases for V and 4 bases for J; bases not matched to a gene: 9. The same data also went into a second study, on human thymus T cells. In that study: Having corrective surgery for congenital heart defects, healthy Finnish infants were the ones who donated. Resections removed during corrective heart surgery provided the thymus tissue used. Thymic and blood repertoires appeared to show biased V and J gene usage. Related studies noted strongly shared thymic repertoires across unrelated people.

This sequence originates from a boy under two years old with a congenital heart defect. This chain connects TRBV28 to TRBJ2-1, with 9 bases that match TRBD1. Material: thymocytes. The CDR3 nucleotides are TGTGCCAGCAGTACCTGGACAGGGGCCCTATACAATGAGCAGTTCTTC. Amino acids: CASSTWTGALYNEQFF.